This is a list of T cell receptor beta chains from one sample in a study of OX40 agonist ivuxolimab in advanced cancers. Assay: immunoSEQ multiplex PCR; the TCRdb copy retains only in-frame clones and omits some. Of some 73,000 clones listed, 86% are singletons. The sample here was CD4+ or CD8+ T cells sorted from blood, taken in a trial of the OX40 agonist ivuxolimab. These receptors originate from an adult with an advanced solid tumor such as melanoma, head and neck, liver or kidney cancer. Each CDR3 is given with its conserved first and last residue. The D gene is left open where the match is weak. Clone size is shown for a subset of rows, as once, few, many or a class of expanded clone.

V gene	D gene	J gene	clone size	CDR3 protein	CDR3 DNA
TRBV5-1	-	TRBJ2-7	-	CASSSADEQYF	TGCGCCAGCAGCTCAGCGGACGAGCAGTACTTC
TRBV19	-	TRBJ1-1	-	CASSMYRVSEAFF	TGTGCCAGTAGTATGTACAGGGTCTCGGAAGCTTTCTTT
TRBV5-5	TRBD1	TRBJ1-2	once	CASSLPGTGALNYGYTF	TGTGCCAGCAGTTTACCCGGGACAGGGGCCCTTAACTATGGCTACACCTTC
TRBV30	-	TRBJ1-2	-	CAWSPTVGYTF	TGTGCCTGGAGTCCAACGGTTGGCTACACCTTC
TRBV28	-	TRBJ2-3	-	CASRGTTDTQYF	TGTGCCAGCAGGGGAACCACAGATACGCAGTATTTT
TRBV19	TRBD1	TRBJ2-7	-	CASAEQGGGYEQYF	TGTGCCAGTGCGGAACAGGGGGGAGGCTACGAGCAGTACTTC
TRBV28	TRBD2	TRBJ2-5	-	CASSRGTSAPRTQYF	TGTGCCAGCAGCCGTGGGACTAGCGCCCCCAGGACCCAGTACTTC
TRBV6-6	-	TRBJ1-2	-	CASSYSTVAYGYTF	TGTGCCAGCAGTTACTCGACGGTGGCCTATGGCTACACCTTC
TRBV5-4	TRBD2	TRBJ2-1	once	CASSLDSGRGNEQFF	TGTGCCAGCAGCTTGGATAGCGGGAGGGGCAATGAGCAGTTCTTC
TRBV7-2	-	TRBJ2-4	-	CASSFERGNIQYF	TGTGCCAGCAGCTTTGAGAGGGGCAACATTCAGTACTTC
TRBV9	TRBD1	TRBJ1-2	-	CASSVGQGAIYGYTF	TGTGCCAGCAGCGTAGGACAGGGGGCAATCTATGGCTACACCTTC
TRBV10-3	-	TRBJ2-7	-	CAISELDSSYEQYF	TGTGCCATCAGTGAGTTGGACAGCTCCTACGAGCAGTACTTC
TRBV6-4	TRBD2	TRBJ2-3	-	CASISLAGSTDTQYF	TGTGCCAGCATTAGTCTAGCGGGAAGCACAGATACGCAGTATTTT
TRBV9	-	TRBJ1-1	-	CASSVHWENTEAFF	TGTGCCAGCAGCGTCCATTGGGAGAACACTGAAGCTTTCTTT
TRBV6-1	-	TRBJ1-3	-	CASSVGPSSGNTIYF	TGTGCCAGCAGTGTTGGGCCCAGCTCTGGAAACACCATATATTTT
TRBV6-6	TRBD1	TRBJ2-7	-	CASSSGTGNYEQYF	TGTGCCAGCAGCTCCGGGACAGGGAACTACGAGCAGTACTTC
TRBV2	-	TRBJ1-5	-	CASSEAGGSGNQPQHF	TGTGCCAGCAGTGAAGCGGGGGGGTCTGGCAATCAGCCCCAGCATTTT
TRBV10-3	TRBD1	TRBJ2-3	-	CAISKKTGVITDTQYF	TGTGCCATCAGTAAAAAGACAGGGGTGATCACAGATACGCAGTATTTT
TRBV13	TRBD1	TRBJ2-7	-	CASRYRQGEQYF	TGTGCCAGCAGATACCGACAGGGCGAGCAGTACTTC
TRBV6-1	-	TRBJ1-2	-	CASSEQLKANLNYGYTF	TGTGCCAGCAGTGAACAGCTCAAAGCCAATCTTAACTATGGCTACACCTTC
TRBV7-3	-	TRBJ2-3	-	CASSLSDTQYF	TGTGCCAGCAGCTTGTCGGATACGCAGTATTTT
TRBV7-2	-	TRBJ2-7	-	CASSLVPEDTEQYF	TGTGCCAGCAGCTTAGTCCCAGAGGATACCGAGCAGTACTTC
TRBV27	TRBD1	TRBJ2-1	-	CASRRDRDSYNEQFF	TGTGCCAGCCGCCGGGACAGGGATTCCTACAATGAGCAGTTCTTC
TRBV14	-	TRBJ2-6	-	CASSQNTRNVLTF	TGTGCCAGCAGCCAAAATACCCGCAACGTCCTGACTTTC
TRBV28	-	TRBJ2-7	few	CASRSTGTTTYEQYF	TGTGCCAGCAGGTCAACAGGGACTACAACCTACGAGCAGTACTTC
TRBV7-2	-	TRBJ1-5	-	CASSPSNQPQHF	TGTGCCAGCAGCCCCTCGAATCAGCCCCAGCATTTT
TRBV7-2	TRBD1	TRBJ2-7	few	CASSLAGQVGEQYF	TGTGCCAGCAGCTTAGCGGGACAGGTAGGCGAGCAGTACTTC
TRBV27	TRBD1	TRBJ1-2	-	CASSLSGRGRYNYGYTF	TGTGCCAGCAGTTTATCGGGAAGGGGGCGATATAACTATGGCTACACCTTC
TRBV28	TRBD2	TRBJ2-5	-	CASSLLSGGQETQYF	TGTGCCAGCAGTTTATTATCGGGGGGCCAAGAGACCCAGTACTTC
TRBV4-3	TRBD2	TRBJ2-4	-	CASSQVVAGGFWVAKNIQYF	TGCGCCAGCAGCCAAGTCGTAGCGGGGGGGTTCTGGGTGGCCAAAAACATTCAGTACTTC
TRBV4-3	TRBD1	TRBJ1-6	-	CASSQALTGYSPLHF	TGCGCCAGCAGCCAAGCCCTGACAGGGTATTCACCCCTCCACTTT
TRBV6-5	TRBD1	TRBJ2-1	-	CASRSDREGYNEQFF	TGTGCCAGCAGATCGGACAGGGAAGGATACAATGAGCAGTTCTTC
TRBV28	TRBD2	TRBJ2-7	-	CASSLYSASGRSYEQYF	TGTGCCAGCAGTTTATATTCGGCTAGCGGGAGGTCCTACGAGCAGTACTTC
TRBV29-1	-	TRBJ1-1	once	CSVALNTEAFF	TGCAGCGTTGCCTTGAACACTGAAGCTTTCTTT
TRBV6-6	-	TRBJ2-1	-	CASSYSSAAYNEQFF	TGTGCCAGCAGTTACTCCAGTGCGGCCTACAATGAGCAGTTCTTC
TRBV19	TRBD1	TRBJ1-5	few	CASSQGGSQPQHF	TGTGCCAGTAGTCAGGGGGGTAGTCAGCCCCAGCATTTT
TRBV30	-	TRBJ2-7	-	CAWSQDRISSYEQYF	TGTGCCTGGAGCCAAGACCGAATAAGCTCCTACGAGCAGTACTTC
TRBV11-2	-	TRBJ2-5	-	CASRRGTAAETQYF	TGTGCCAGCAGGAGAGGGACCGCCGCGGAGACCCAGTACTTC
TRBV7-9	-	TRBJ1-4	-	CASSLVEGGLFF	TGTGCCAGCAGCTTAGTAGAGGGAGGACTGTTTTTT
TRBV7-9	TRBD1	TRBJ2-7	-	CASRHRGTNEQYF	TGTGCCAGCAGGCACAGGGGGACCAACGAGCAGTACTTC
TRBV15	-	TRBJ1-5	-	CATSRGRSNQPQHF	TGTGCCACCAGCAGAGGCCGTAGCAATCAGCCCCAGCATTTT
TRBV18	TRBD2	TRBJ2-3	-	CASSPPNGRGTDTQYF	TGTGCCAGCTCACCACCTAACGGGAGGGGGACAGATACGCAGTATTTT
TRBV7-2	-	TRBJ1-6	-	CASSFAGTFLGSPLHF	TGTGCCAGCAGCTTCGCCGGGACATTCTTGGGTTCACCCCTCCACTTT
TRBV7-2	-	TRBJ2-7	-	CASSLERGGAEQYF	TGTGCCAGCAGCTTAGAAAGAGGGGGGGCTGAGCAGTACTTC
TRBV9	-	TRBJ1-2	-	CASSGQGLGSYGYTF	TGTGCCAGCAGCGGCCAGGGTCTAGGTTCCTATGGCTACACCTTC
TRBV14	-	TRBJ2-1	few	CASSPASLRAANNEQFF	TGTGCCAGCAGCCCGGCGTCTTTGCGAGCGGCGAACAATGAGCAGTTCTTC
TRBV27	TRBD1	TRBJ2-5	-	CASSPYRGAGQETQYF	TGTGCCAGCAGTCCCTACAGGGGCGCGGGCCAAGAGACCCAGTACTTC
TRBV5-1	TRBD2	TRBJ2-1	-	CASSRPTSGGTYNEQFF	TGCGCCAGCAGCCGCCCGACTAGCGGGGGGACTTACAATGAGCAGTTCTTC
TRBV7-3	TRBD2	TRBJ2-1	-	CASSLLSGGIYNEQFF	TGTGCCAGCAGCTTACTTAGCGGGGGGATCTACAATGAGCAGTTCTTC
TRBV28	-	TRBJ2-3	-	CASSSNGHRAAVRDTQYF	TGTGCCAGCAGTTCGAATGGGCACAGAGCGGCCGTGAGGGATACGCAGTATTTT
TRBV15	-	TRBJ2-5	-	CATSRDLGGQETQYF	TGTGCCACCAGCAGAGATTTAGGGGGGCAGGAGACCCAGTACTTC
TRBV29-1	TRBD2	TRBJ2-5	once	CSVELAGVETQYF	TGCAGCGTTGAACTAGCGGGGGTAGAGACCCAGTACTTC
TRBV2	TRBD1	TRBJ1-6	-	CASSATGGSPLHF	TGTGCCAGCAGTGCCACAGGGGGCTCACCCCTCCACTTT
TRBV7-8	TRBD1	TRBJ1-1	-	CASSKRDRANTEAFF	TGTGCCAGCAGCAAGAGGGACAGGGCGAACACTGAAGCTTTCTTT
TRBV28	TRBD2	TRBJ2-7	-	CASSLFGGGDYEQYF	TGTGCCAGCAGTTTATTTGGCGGGGGTGACTACGAGCAGTACTTC
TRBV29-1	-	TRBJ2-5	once	CSDLRGGETQYF	TGCAGCGATCTGAGGGGGGGAGAGACCCAGTACTTC
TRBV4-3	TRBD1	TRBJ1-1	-	CASRQGGDSSEAFF	TGCGCCAGCAGACAGGGGGGGGATAGCTCTGAAGCTTTCTTT
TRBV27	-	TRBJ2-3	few	CASSPDSTDTQYF	TGTGCCAGCAGTCCGGACTCGACAGATACGCAGTATTTT